A single sample gave rise to the 29 T cell receptor beta chains below, sequenced in a study of human T cells and chemical hapten exposure (dated by TCRdb to about 2021). Preparation of the library involved RACE. The sample was run on a NextSeq 500. TCRdb took the public reads, trimmed them with fastp at Q25, ran MiXCR for clone calling and kept in-frame beta chains. Rows are combined by CDR3 protein, so each entry shows the most common genes and DNA. The sample table holds more than 55,000 distinct CDR3 sequences, of which 9.8% were seen once. The ten largest clones add up to 2.5% to 4% of the sample. The sample's time point label is to be understood as: patch test 1, 2 weeks after DPC sensitization. The treatment or condition label for this specimen denotes: therapeutic diphenylcyclopropenone sensitization with weekly scalp DPC. The input for sequencing was whole blood, taken in connection with sensitization to the hapten diphenylcyclopropenone (DPC). The receptors were gathered from a woman between 35 and 50 years old with alopecia areata. Some clones in this sample may be carry-over from other donors' samples.

The chain recombines TRBV6-6 with TRBJ2-3, with TRBD1 matching 8 bases. This CDR3 has 16 residues. Germline V gives CDR1 MNHNY, CDR2 SVGAGI (reference sequence). Trimming removed 0 bases from V and 5 bases from J; junction bases left unmatched: 7. This CDR3 is CASSYSSDRVKDTQYF. The CDR3 DNA follows: TGTGCCAGCAGTTACTCCTCGGACAGGGTGAAAGATACGCAGTATTTT.

This clonotype appeared many times. V and J are TRBV2 and TRBJ1-2; weak D call: TRBD1 (6 bases). Per germline, CDR1 SNHLY and CDR2 FYNNEI. Trimming pared 6 bases from V and 7 bases from J, leaving 18 bases between. The CDR3 runs 14 residues. The DNA of the CDR3 is TGTGCCAGCAGAAGAATACAGGGAACGGGTGGCTACACCTTC. Its protein product is CASRRIQGTGGYTF.

This clonotype was detected only a few times. At one of its ends the junction is not consistent with the germline gene, which may arise from a read error. The chain uses TRBV2 and TRBJ1-3; 7 nucleotides line up with TRBD1. This CDR3 is built from 17 residues. Germline CDR1 SNHLY, CDR2 FYNNEI. In nucleotides, the CDR3 is TGTGCCAGCAGTGAATTGACAGGGACGACTTCTGAAAACACCATATATTTT. It encodes CASSELTGTTSENTIYF.

This clonotype was detected only a few times. The genes are TRBV7-2 and TRBJ2-3, with 10 bases fitting TRBD2. Germline V gives CDR1 SGHTA, CDR2 FQGNSA. This CDR3 has 16 residues. Germline trimming cut 3 bases from V and 4 bases from J; bases unmatched to any gene: 7. CDR3 in amino acids: CASSFGTSVRSDTQYF. CDR3 DNA sequence: TGTGCCAGCAGCTTTGGGACTAGCGTCCGGTCAGATACGCAGTATTTT.

This clonotype was counted at least ten times. This chain joins TRBV6-5 and TRBJ2-6, with D hard to call. This CDR3 contains 15 residues. Trimming pared 6 bases from V and 1 base from J, leaving 10 bases between. Per germline, CDR1 MNHEY and CDR2 SVGAGI. CDR3 in DNA: TGTGCCAGCAGCCTCAGGTCGTCTGGGGCCAACGTCCTGACTTTC. Residues: CASSLRSSGANVLTF.

This clonotype was detected ten times or more. This chain links TRBV7-2 with TRBJ2-3; TRBD2 might be the D (5 bases). Trimming cost V 6 bases and J 2 bases, with 15 bases left between them. Germline V gene lookup returns CDR1 SGHTA and CDR2 FQGNSA. This CDR3 spans 15 amino acids. The CDR3 sequence: CASSFYGGLTDTQYF. CDR3 DNA sequence: TGTGCCAGCAGTTTCTACGGCGGGCTCACAGATACGCAGTATTTT.

This clonotype was recorded at least ten times. The J gene is TRBJ2-1, the V gene TRBV7-8; 7 bases agree with TRBD2. V lost 3 bases, J lost 8 bases, and 4 bases stayed unmatched. Germline V gene sequence: CDR1 SGHVS, CDR2 FQNEAQ. The CDR3 consists of 13 residues. This chain's CDR3 is CASSFGLVDEQFF. The DNA of the CDR3 is TGTGCCAGCAGCTTCGGACTAGTTGATGAGCAGTTCTTC.

This clonotype was seen many times. The chain uses TRBV7-2 and TRBJ2-7, with 7 nucleotides matching TRBD1. The CDR3 is 16 residues long. Losses at the gene ends were 1 base for V and 2 bases for J; bases not matched to a gene: 8. Per the germline V gene, CDR1 is SGHTA and CDR2 is FQGNSA. The CDR3: CASSLEGASGAYEQYF. The CDR3 DNA reads as TGTGCCAGCAGCTTAGAGGGGGCCAGTGGGGCCTACGAGCAGTACTTC.

This clonotype was picked up a small number of times. J is TRBJ2-1 and V is TRBV7-9, with 9 positions matching TRBD1. J was trimmed by 2 bases and V by 5 bases; bases with no gene match: 4. Germline V gene lookup returns CDR1 SEHNR and CDR2 FQNEAQ (reference sequence). CDR3 size: 15 residues. CDR3 bases: TGTGCCAGCAGCGGGACAGGGACGGCCTACAATGAGCAGTTCTTC. Protein: CASSGTGTAYNEQFF.

The J gene is TRBJ2-3, the V gene TRBV6-6; maybe TRBD2 (6 bases). The CDR3 is 12 amino acids. Germline lookup yields CDR1 MNHNY and CDR2 SVGAGI (reference sequence). With 5 bases removed from V and 7 bases from J, the gap between germline ends came to 10 bases. The CDR3 sequence is CASSNSGNTQYF. DNA of the CDR3: TGTGCCAGCAGTAATAGCGGAAATACGCAGTATTTT.

This clonotype has only a few counts. This chain connects TRBV6-1 to TRBJ2-7; TRBD2 matches at 8 bases. This CDR3 spans 14 amino acids. With 5 bases clipped from V and 0 bases from J, the junction kept 3 bases outside the gene matches. Germline loops: CDR1 MNHNS, CDR2 SASEGT. For the CDR3, the DNA is TGTGCCAGCAGTAGCGGGGGCCTCTCCTACGAGCAGTACTTC. Translating it yields CASSSGGLSYEQYF.

Turning to this clonotype: A single base separates this from a much larger clone, so it may be a read error. The J gene is TRBJ1-2, the V gene TRBV12-3 or TRBV12-4; D perhaps matches TRBD1 (5 bases). The CDR3 length is 13 residues. The CDR3 nucleotides are TGTGCCATACGAATGGGACTGCCGTGGAGCTACGCCTTC. This sequence encodes CAIRMGLPWSYAF.

The V gene is TRBV7-9, the J gene TRBJ2-7; no firm D call. The V end lost 5 bases, the J end lost 0 bases, and 14 bases lay between the germline ends. Germline V lookup: CDR1 SEHNR, CDR2 FQNEAQ (reference sequence). This CDR3 has 15 amino acids. The CDR3 nucleotides read TGTGCCAGCAGCCCACCCGGACGGCCCTCCTACGAGCAGTACTTC. It codes for CASSPPGRPSYEQYF.

This clonotype has more than one count but fewer than ten. This sequence joins TRBV4-1 and TRBJ1-4; D gene ambiguous. The germline gives CDR1 MGHRA, CDR2 YSYEKL. CDR3 size: 17 residues. Deletions cut 0 bases from V and 5 bases from J, with 16 bases between. CDR3 sequence: CASSQEGPPGPNEKLFF. The CDR3 DNA reads as TGCGCCAGCAGCCAAGAGGGCCCGCCAGGCCCAAATGAAAAACTGTTTTTT.

This chain connects TRBV5-1 to TRBJ1-6; D is ambiguous. This CDR3 region has 16 residues. Germline CDR1 is SGHRS and CDR2 is YFSETQ. Trimming took 1 base from V and 0 from J, leaving 8 bases between them. For the CDR3, the DNA is TGCGCCAGCAGCTTGACAGACGACTCCTATAATTCACCCCTCCACTTT. Protein: CASSLTDDSYNSPLHF.

This clonotype was recorded a few times. The J gene is TRBJ2-3, the V gene TRBV2; tentative D call: TRBD1 (6 bases). Per germline, CDR1 SNHLY and CDR2 FYNNEI. The V and J ends lost 11 bases and 2 bases respectively, with 11 bases between them. The CDR3 has 12 residues. The CDR3 nucleotides read TGTGCCGCCCGGACAGACACAGATACGCAGTATTTT. It encodes CAARTDTDTQYF.

Only a few counts were recorded for this clonotype. V usage is TRBV6-5 and J usage is TRBJ1-1; tentatively, D is TRBD1 (5 bases). CDR1 is MNHEY and CDR2 is SVGAGI in the germline V gene. V lost 5 bases to trimming and J lost 3 bases, with 10 bases between them. This CDR3 has 13 residues. The CDR3 region is CASSAYRYTEAFF. In DNA form, the CDR3 reads TGTGCCAGCAGTGCCTACAGGTACACTGAAGCTTTCTTT.

In this sample, this clonotype turned up many times. The chain carries TRBV20-1 and TRBJ2-2; 8 bases agree with TRBD2. The germline gives CDR1 DFQATT, CDR2 SNEGSKA (reference sequence). The CDR3 spans 14 residues. Trimming cost V 0 bases and J 4 bases; bases outside gene matches: 1. CDR3 sequence reads: CSARDGRGTGELFF. In DNA form, the CDR3 reads TGCAGTGCTAGAGACGGGAGGGGCACCGGGGAGCTGTTTTTT.

This clonotype was observed a few times. The chain is built from TRBV19 and TRBJ1-2, with D hard to call. The CDR3 covers 14 residues. The V end lost 8 bases, the J end lost 2 bases, and 15 bases lay between the germline ends. Germline CDR1 reads LNHDA; CDR2 reads SQIVND (reference sequence). CDR3 sequence (DNA): TGTGCCAGTCAACCTATGGGGAAAAACTATGGCTACACCTTC. Amino acids: CASQPMGKNYGYTF.

This clonotype was counted many times. The chain employs TRBV10-1 and TRBJ2-7, with TRBD2 matching 16 bases. From germline, CDR1 is WNHNN and CDR2 SYGVQD (reference sequence). The CDR3 is 17 residues long. V dropped 0 bases and J dropped 6; count of bases not matched to a gene: 5. The CDR3 sequence: CASSESGLAGGPGEQYF. CDR3 nucleotide sequence: TGCGCCAGCAGTGAGTCGGGACTAGCGGGGGGGCCTGGCGAGCAGTACTTC.

This clonotype was counted only a few times. CDR3 nucleotide sequence: TGTGCCAGCAGTCGGAATAGCAATCAGCCCCAGCATTTT. As protein: CASSRNSNQPQHF. V usage is TRBV12-3 or TRBV12-4 and J usage is TRBJ1-5; D is undetermined. The CDR3 loop spans 13 amino acids. Deletions cut 5 bases from V and 0 bases from J, with 5 bases between.

The chain carries TRBV7-9 and TRBJ2-6; D unclear. V shed 3 bases and J shed 0 bases, with 6 bases lying between them. This CDR3 is 15 amino acids long. The germline V gene encodes CDR1 SEHNR and CDR2 FQNEAQ (reference sequence). DNA for the CDR3: TGTGCCAGCAGCTTCTACCTCTCTGGGGCCAACGTCCTGACTTTC. This translates into CASSFYLSGANVLTF.

This clonotype was seen a few times. V is TRBV7-8 and J is TRBJ1-1; D ambiguous. V gave up 5 bases and J gave up 0 bases, with 10 bases separating them. The length of the CDR3 is 14 residues. Germline V gene sequence: CDR1 SGHVS, CDR2 FQNEAQ. The CDR3: CASSQDLMNTEAFF. CDR3 in DNA: TGTGCCAGCAGCCAGGACCTGATGAACACTGAAGCTTTCTTT.

The rearrangement joins TRBV15 to TRBJ1-5; tentative D call: TRBD1 (5 bases). Trimming took off 0 bases at V and 7 bases at J, with 10 bases between the two ends. Germline lookup yields CDR1 LNHNV and CDR2 YYDKDF (reference sequence). The CDR3 is 14 residues long. As DNA, the CDR3 is TGTGCCACCAGCAGAGACGGGGGAAGACAGCCCCAGCATTTT. It translates to CATSRDGGRQPQHF.

The J gene is TRBJ1-1, the V gene TRBV6-2 or TRBV6-3, with D unresolved. This CDR3 has 15 residues. The ends were cut back, 0 bases at V and 1 base at J, with 9 bases in the middle. Germline CDR1 reads MNHEY; CDR2 reads SVGEGT. The CDR3 coding sequence is TGTGCCAGCAGTTACTCCTGGCACGGGAACACTGAAGCTTTCTTT. Translation: CASSYSWHGNTEAFF.

In regard to this clonotype: Sequence at one end of the junction differs from germline and may be a read error. The rearrangement uses TRBV11-3 and TRBJ2-3; TRBD2 might be the D (5 bases). The CDR3 contains 15 residues. Germline-derived CDR1 and CDR2 are SGHNT and YENEEA. The CDR3 spells CVSSPNSRATDTQYF. As DNA, the CDR3 is TGTGTCAGCAGCCCCAATTCGAGGGCCACAGATACGCAGTATTTT.

This clonotype showed up many times. This sequence joins TRBV2 and TRBJ1-1, with D unresolved. Germline-derived CDR1 and CDR2 are SNHLY and FYNNEI. The CDR3 is made up of 11 amino acids. Trimming took off 4 bases at V and 6 bases at J, with 6 bases between the two ends. Here the CDR3 reads CASSGRAEAFF. CDR3 sequence (DNA): TGTGCCAGCAGTGGGAGGGCTGAAGCTTTCTTT.

This clonotype was counted between two and nine times. This rearrangement joins TRBV6-2 or TRBV6-3 to TRBJ2-5; 8 bases agree with TRBD1. Germline V gene data show CDR1 as MNHEY and CDR2 as SVGEGT. With 6 bases clipped from V and 5 bases from J, the junction kept 11 bases outside the gene matches. The CDR3 covers 15 residues. DNA for the CDR3: TGTGCCAGCAGCTCCCCCACAGGGGGGAAGGAGACCCAGTACTTC. Amino acid sequence: CASSSPTGGKETQYF.

The chain carries TRBV20-1 and TRBJ2-6; D gene unclear. The CDR3 length is 12 residues. Looked up from germline, CDR1 is DFQATT and CDR2 is SNEGSKA (reference sequence). V lost 3 bases to trimming and J lost 4 bases, with 4 bases between them. The CDR3 region has the DNA TGCAGTGCTAGTAAAGGGGCCAACGTCCTGACTTTC. This translates into CSASKGANVLTF.